Following are 30 T cell receptor beta chains from one sample sequenced in a study of cytomegalovirus exposure and HLA in healthy donors. 13 Jbeta primers and 60 Vbeta primers were used for the PCR. The method was immunoSEQ multiplex PCR; TCRdb's version includes in-frame clones alone and lacks a portion of them. The sample has under 200,000 clones; roughly 80% are singletons. The sequenced sample consisted of PBMCs. The receptors shown here come from a woman between 18 and 30 years old in good health and CMV-seronegative.

The rearrangement uses TRBV28 and TRBJ1-2; D is perhaps TRBD1 (6 bases). Trimming cost V 7 bases and J 0 bases, with 12 bases left between them. Germline lookup yields CDR1 MDHEN and CDR2 SYDVKM. The CDR3 runs to 14 residues. The CDR3 DNA is TGTGCCAGCACCTTACAGGGTTCTAACTATGGCTACACCTTC. Its protein product is CASTLQGSNYGYTF.

A single count supports this clone. The chain couples TRBV28 to TRBJ2-5; 10 bases are a match to TRBD2. CDR3 length equals 16 residues. Germline V gene lookup returns CDR1 MDHEN and CDR2 SYDVKM. Trimming removed 8 bases from V and 6 bases from J; junction bases left unmatched: 15. CDR3 amino acids: CASLGPSASGSQTQYF. Written as DNA, the CDR3 is TGTGCCAGCTTGGGCCCATCGGCTAGCGGGAGCCAGACCCAGTACTTC.

A single count supports this clone. The sample has other DNA sequences that encode this CDR3 too. The chain is built from TRBV7-2 and TRBJ2-7; D perhaps matches TRBD2 (7 bases). The CDR3 covers 14 residues. The germline V and J ends were trimmed by 1 base and 4 bases, with 11 bases remaining between them. CDR1 SGHTA and CDR2 FQGNSA come from the germline V gene. The CDR3 DNA sequence: TGTGCCAGCAGCTTAGGGGGGGGCGCTTACGAGCAGTACTTC. Protein sequence: CASSLGGGAYEQYF.

The chain combines TRBV6-5 with TRBJ1-3, with 7 positions matching TRBD1. The CDR3 has 13 residues. The germline gives CDR1 MNHEY, CDR2 SVGAGI. The V gene end was trimmed by 6 bases and the J gene end by 7 bases; junction bases not matched to a gene: 6. CDR3 sequence: CASSRQGTNTIYF. CDR3 DNA sequence: TGTGCCAGCAGCCGACAGGGTACCAACACCATATATTTT.

The chain combines TRBV11-2 with TRBJ1-4, with 8 positions matching TRBD1. The ends lost 0 bases at V and 3 bases at J; junction bases unmatched: 3. The CDR3 covers 16 residues. Germline-derived CDR1 and CDR2 are SGHAT and FQNNGV. The CDR3 is CASSLDLGQANEKLFF. In nucleotides, the CDR3 is TGTGCCAGCAGCTTAGATTTGGGACAGGCTAATGAAAAACTGTTTTTT.

This clone was counted between two and nine times. V is TRBV5-1 and J is TRBJ2-7; TRBD2 matches 12 bases. The CDR3 covers 18 residues. J lost 7 bases, V lost 0 bases, and 14 bases had no gene match. Germline lookup yields CDR1 SGHRS and CDR2 YFSETQ. CDR3 residues: CASSLARLAGALLGEQYF. CDR3 bases: TGCGCCAGCAGCTTGGCCCGACTAGCGGGAGCACTTTTGGGGGAGCAGTACTTC.

The CDR3 nucleotides read TGTGCCAGTAGTATAGAGGACAGGGGGCACGAGCAGTACTTC. Protein sequence: CASSIEDRGHEQYF. V and J are TRBV19 and TRBJ2-7; 11 nucleotides align to TRBD1. Germline CDR1 reads LNHDA; CDR2 reads SQIVND (reference sequence). J was trimmed by 5 bases and V by 0 bases; bases with no gene match: 0. This CDR3 region has 14 residues.

The chain employs TRBV2 and TRBJ2-3; 10 nucleotides line up with TRBD2. Germline CDR1 is SNHLY and CDR2 is FYNNEI. The V and J ends lost 6 bases and 6 bases, in that order; junction bases with no gene match: 9. The CDR3 totals 15 residues. The CDR3: CASSAAAGGMDTQYF. CDR3 DNA: TGTGCCAGCAGCGCCGCAGCGGGAGGGATGGATACGCAGTATTTT.

This clone was counted a single time. The chain is built from TRBV11-2 and TRBJ2-5; no firm D call. The J call may be in error: the DNA end matches TRBJ2-7 better. This CDR3 has 15 amino acids. Germline CDR1 reads SGHAT; CDR2 reads FQNNGV. CDR3 sequence (DNA): TGTGCCAGCAGCCCGCAACTTGTAAGCTCCTACGAGCAGTACTTC. Protein product: CASSPQLVSSYEQYF.

V is TRBV7-8 and J is TRBJ2-7, with a tentative D call TRBD1 (6 bases). The CDR3 runs 13 residues. The V end was cut by 1 base, the J end by 5 bases, with 9 bases between. CDR1 SGHVS and CDR2 FQNEAQ come from the germline V gene. The CDR3 is CASSLGGGDEQYF. The CDR3 coding sequence is TGTGCCAGCAGCTTAGGTGGGGGCGACGAGCAGTACTTC.

J is TRBJ2-5 and V is TRBV5-1, with TRBD2 matching 13 bases. The J call could be wrong; TRBJ2-7 is a better fit for the DNA end. The CDR3 runs to 16 residues. CDR1 SGHRS and CDR2 YFSETQ come from the germline V gene. CDR3: CASSSGGLAGFYEQYF. CDR3 nucleotide sequence: TGCGCCAGCAGCAGTGGGGGACTAGCGGGATTTTACGAGCAGTACTTC.

The V gene is TRBV18, the J gene TRBJ1-1, with a weak D call TRBD1 (6 bases). This CDR3 is 15 amino acids long. V was clipped by 3 bases and J by 5 bases, with 16 bases between them. Per the germline V gene, CDR1 is KGHSH and CDR2 is LQKENI. DNA for the CDR3: TGTGCCAGCTCACCGTTCAGGGGCGCGGAGACTGAAGCTTTCTTT. It translates to CASSPFRGAETEAFF.

V gene TRBV28 combines with J gene TRBJ1-5; D is uncertain. CDR3 size: 15 residues. Per the germline V gene, CDR1 is MDHEN and CDR2 is SYDVKM. V lost 1 base and J lost 2, with 9 bases in between. The CDR3 reads CASSLSLGGNQPQHF. CDR3 DNA sequence: TGTGCCAGCAGTTTATCCCTCGGTGGCAATCAGCCCCAGCATTTT.

This sequence joins TRBV28 and TRBJ1-6; 10 positions agree with TRBD1. The CDR3 has 15 residues. V lost 2 bases, J lost 6 bases, and 1 base stayed unmatched. The V gene's germline CDR1 is MDHEN and CDR2 SYDVKM. As DNA, the CDR3 is TGTGCCAGCAGTTTAAGGACAGGGGGTAATTCACCCCTCCACTTT. It encodes CASSLRTGGNSPLHF.

This sequence joins TRBV5-6 and TRBJ2-5; D is perhaps TRBD1 (5 bases). The tail of the sequence fits TRBJ2-7 better, so the J call may be wrong. This CDR3 has 13 residues. Germline lookup yields CDR1 SGHDT and CDR2 YYEEEE. CDR3 in DNA: TGTGCCAGCAGTCTGGGGCATTCCTACGAGCAGTACTTC. Protein sequence: CASSLGHSYEQYF.

This chain links TRBV14 with TRBJ2-1; 14 positions match TRBD2. Unmatched junction bases numbered 4, after V lost 6 bases and J lost 6 bases. CDR1 and CDR2 from the germline V gene are SGHDN and FVKESK. The length of the CDR3 is 15 residues. The CDR3: CASSRGLAGVNEQFF. Here the CDR3 DNA reads TGTGCCAGCAGTCGGGGACTAGCGGGAGTCAATGAGCAGTTCTTC.

This clone was counted between two and nine times. This chain links TRBV20-1 with TRBJ2-7; D unresolved. Germline V lookup: CDR1 DFQATT, CDR2 SNEGSKA (reference sequence). Trimming left V 2 bases short and J 4 bases short, with 3 bases between. The CDR3 totals 10 residues. The CDR3 DNA reads TGCAGTGCTAGACAGTACGAGCAGTACTTC. This sequence encodes CSARQYEQYF.

There are a few counts of this clone. This rearrangement joins TRBV18 to TRBJ2-5; maybe TRBD2 (5 bases). The CDR3 is made up of 17 amino acids. Trimming removed 0 bases at V and 0 bases at J, with 14 bases between. Germline V gene sequence: CDR1 KGHSH, CDR2 LQKENI. The CDR3 DNA sequence: TGTGCCAGCTCACCACCGAGAAGACTAAACGACCAAGAGACCCAGTACTTC. Amino acids: CASSPPRRLNDQETQYF.

This clone was seen a handful of times. The rearrangement links TRBV6-4 to TRBJ1-5; no definite D call. Germline V gives CDR1 MRHNA, CDR2 SNTAGT. The CDR3 sequence is 13 residues long. Trimming stripped 5 bases from V and 7 bases from J, with 12 bases between. Here the CDR3 reads CASSSEGRQPQHF. In nucleotides, the CDR3 is TGTGCCAGCAGTTCGGAGGGCCGGCAGCCCCAGCATTTT.

The chain combines TRBV28 with TRBJ2-7; unclear D gene. The V and J ends lost 6 bases and 4 bases respectively, with 16 bases between them. Germline CDR1 is MDHEN and CDR2 is SYDVKM. The CDR3 is made up of 14 amino acids. The CDR3 sequence is CASRGRVPIYEQYF. The CDR3 DNA is TGTGCCAGCAGAGGCCGGGTCCCAATATACGAGCAGTACTTC.

The chain uses TRBV2 and TRBJ2-7, with TRBD2 matching 7 bases. From germline, CDR1 is SNHLY and CDR2 FYNNEI. The length of the CDR3 is 17 residues. V lost 6 bases, J lost 0 bases, and 14 bases stayed unmatched. CDR3 bases: TGTGCCAGCAGCCCTAAGGTTTCTAGCGGACTCTCCTACGAGCAGTACTTC. It yields the protein CASSPKVSSGLSYEQYF.

The V call is TRBV7-8, the J call TRBJ2-7, with TRBD2 matching over 11 bases. The CDR3 is 15 amino acids. Per the germline V gene, CDR1 is SGHVS and CDR2 is FQNEAQ. The J segment lost 6 bases and the V segment lost 5 bases, leaving 9 bases of the junction unmatched. The DNA for the CDR3 is TGTGCCAGCAGCACCATAGCGGGAGGGCCTAGCGAGCAGTACTTC. This translates into CASSTIAGGPSEQYF.

This chain links TRBV25-1 with TRBJ1-5; no firm D call. Trimming shortened V by 4 bases and J by 9 bases, and 16 bases separated the two germline ends. Per the germline V gene, CDR1 is MGHDK and CDR2 is SYGVNS. The CDR3 spans 14 residues. CDR3 in amino acids: CASSAHTERGPQHF. The CDR3 coding sequence is TGTGCCAGCAGTGCTCACACCGAGCGGGGGCCCCAGCATTTT.

This clone was seen once. The rearrangement joins TRBV9 to TRBJ2-5; 9 bases match TRBD2. The V and J ends lost 4 bases and 5 bases, in that order; junction bases with no gene match: 9. The CDR3 is 15 amino acids. Germline CDR1 and CDR2: SGDLS and YYNGEE. The chain's CDR3 is CASSPGLASVETQYF. The CDR3 coding sequence is TGTGCCAGCAGCCCGGGACTAGCTTCAGTGGAGACCCAGTACTTC.

A word on this clone: This CDR3 is also generated by other DNA sequences in the sample. The chain has TRBV28 and TRBJ1-1; D not certain. Germline V gene data show CDR1 as MDHEN and CDR2 as SYDVKM. The CDR3 length is 12 residues. The germline V and J ends were trimmed by 5 bases and 1 base, with 5 bases remaining between them. The DNA for the CDR3 is TGTGCCAGCAGTCGAGGGAACACTGAAGCTTTCTTT. Translation: CASSRGNTEAFF.

The rearrangement joins TRBV6-1 to TRBJ2-1; 8 bases are a match to TRBD1. The CDR3 spans 15 residues. The trim removed 2 bases at V and 5 bases at J, leaving 5 bases unmatched. The V gene's germline CDR1 is MNHNS and CDR2 SASEGT. The CDR3 region has the DNA TGTGCCAGCAGTGAAAGACGGACAGGGAACAATGAGCAGTTCTTC. Translation gives CASSERRTGNNEQFF.

The rearrangement joins TRBV7-6 to TRBJ2-5; TRBD2 matches 8 bases. The CDR3 length is 14 residues. Germline values: CDR1 SGHVS, CDR2 FNYEAQ. The V segment lost 5 bases and the J segment 5 bases; nucleotides outside the gene matches: 7. CDR3 coding DNA: TGTGCCAGCAGCCGTTACGGCGGGAGGGAGACCCAGTACTTC. Amino acids: CASSRYGGRETQYF.

This clone was seen a handful of times. A junction end diverges from the germline sequence, so it may reflect a read error. This chain connects TRBV7-9 to TRBJ1-4, with 10 bases lining up with TRBD1. Looked up from germline, CDR1 is SEHNR and CDR2 is FQNEAQ (reference sequence). CDR3 length: 15 amino acids. DNA of the CDR3: TGTTCCAGCAGCTTCCGGACAGGGGGAGGTGAAAAACTGTTTTTT. Its protein is CSSSFRTGGGEKLFF. The variable domain in full, completed from reference TRBV7-9 and TRBJ1-4, reads DTGVSQNPRHKITKRGQNVTFRCDPISEHNRLYWYRQTLGQGPEFLTYFQNEAQLEKSRLLSDRFSAERPKGSFSTLEIQRTEQGDSAMYLCSSSFRTGGGEKLFFGSGTQLSVL.

The rearrangement joins TRBV6-4 to TRBJ1-1; D is possibly TRBD1 (5 bases). CDR3 size: 13 residues. V was pared by 4 bases and J by 1 base, with 7 bases between. Germline V CDR1 and CDR2: MRHNA, SNTAGT. This CDR3 is CASSVGENTEAFF. DNA for the CDR3: TGTGCCAGCAGTGTAGGGGAGAACACTGAAGCTTTCTTT.

The chain recombines TRBV18 with TRBJ2-1, with 12 positions matching TRBD2. The CDR3 is made up of 16 amino acids. Germline CDR1 is KGHSH and CDR2 is LQKENI. J was trimmed by 0 bases and V by 5 bases; bases with no gene match: 2. CDR3 bases: TGTGCCAGCTCATTGACTAGCGGGAGCTCCTACAATGAGCAGTTCTTC. Protein sequence: CASSLTSGSSYNEQFF.